The entry below describes one T cell receptor beta chain. It was with unique molecular identifiers that the TCRbeta library was prepared. TCRdb called the PCR reads again in MiXCR, with one record for every CDR3 protein. This sample yields about 540,000 distinct CDR3 sequences, of which about 17% are seen a single time; around 3.3% belongs to the top ten. The sample comes from a study of T-cell reconstitution after alpha-beta-depleted transplantation in children. V lost 3 bases to trimming and J lost 3 bases, with 12 bases between them. The CDR3 consists of 13 residues. CDR1 and CDR2 (germline): DFQATT, SNEGSKA (reference sequence).

Sequencing used PBMCs from the stem cell graft donor, obtained from the stem cell graft. The sequence derives from a human donor who donated a stem cell graft to a child with acute lymphoblastic leukemia. This chain joins TRBV20-1 and TRBJ2-7; no firm D call. The CDR3, as DNA: TGCAGTGCTAGGGTCTTTCGGGTCTACGAGCAGTACTTC. Translating it yields CSARVFRVYEQYF.